Below, one TCR beta chain is given with its context. The antigen it binds to is not known. The sample holds no much larger clone one base away, and base qualities are not on file. Amplification of TCR beta CDR3 regions was carried out from RNA transcripts. The TCR CDR3 was subjected to a first round of RT-PCR using the HTBI primer set and the Qiagen OneStep RT-PCR kit. A second multiplex PCR round built the libraries, followed by size selection and purification. Sequencing of the libraries was done on an Illumina HiSeq2000 using paired-end 100 bp reads. On the authors' methods: Raw data were processed with SOAPnuke, discarding reads with adapters, uncalled bases, mean Phred below 15, or no exact constant-primer or identifier match. COPE v1.2.5 was used to merge high-quality paired reads, and clonotypes were defined as unique nucleotide sequences. MiTCR v1.1 was used to align the clonotypes against IMGT TRBV, TRBD and TRBJ reference segments. Only V-J combinations with frequency above 0.0001, covering approximately 99% of repertoires, were analysed. The TCS score was defined as the ratio of F50 (clonal expansion) to E x V (chaos), calculated using BLOSUM62-based TCRdist between CDR3 peptides within each V-J. Welch's t-statistics and random forest reduced several hundred V-J features to about 12, which were used in a naive Bayes classifier (R e1071). Thyroid-blood repertoire similarity was quantified with the Morisita-Horn index. TCRdb trimmed the raw reads at Q25, called clones with MiXCR and kept productive beta chains. CDR3 protein duplicates are merged, each entry listing the most common genes and DNA. It is TCRdb's table, rather than the study itself, that gives the V and J calls and clone size. This sample lists about 610,000 distinct CDR3 sequences; more than 45% were detected once. The biggest ten clones account for more than 7% of the sample.

CDR1 and CDR2 (SGHVS, FQNEAQ) derive from the germline V gene. The junction shows trimming of 2 bases on V and 7 bases on J, plus 21 bases between the germline ends. The CDR3 has 16 amino acids, counting the end cysteine and phenylalanine. The CDR3 DNA has 48 bases and is translated from base 1. Stable Graves' hyperthyroidism was defined as no progression to ophthalmopathy during 18 months of follow-up. Hyperthyroidism patients were aged 18 to 65 years and newly diagnosed, with disease duration of less than 2 months. Exclusion was applied to patients with uncontrolled infections, other autoimmune diseases, pregnancy or lactation. Diagnoses relied on clinical symptoms, serum thyroxine and TRAb, thyroid ultrasound and orbital computed tomography. Total RNA was extracted using Trizol reagent, and RNA quality was assessed on an Agilent 2100 Bioanalyzer. This record belongs to a study of T cells in Graves' hyperthyroidism and ophthalmopathy (dated by TCRdb to the late 2010s). For the wider study: To identify distinguishing TCR V-J signatures, a discovery cohort of 100 patients was used, comprising some 45 with Graves' ophthalmopathy and some 57 with stable Graves' hyperthyroidism. An independent validation cohort of around 19 hyperthyroidism patients and 17 patients who later progressed to ophthalmopathy tested prospective prediction of ophthalmopathy. The 100 or so discovery patients were divided at random into training and test sets in a 7:3 ratio. In addition, the study compared T-cell repertoires in thyroid tissue and in blood from about 6 Graves' hyperthyroidism patients. After sampling, hyperthyroidism patients received methimazole starting at 30 mg daily, and ophthalmopathy patients received high-dose intravenous methylprednisolone. TCR Vbeta CDR3 sequencing of some 140 peripheral blood samples (around 45 ophthalmopathy, around 80 hyperthyroidism and some 17 progressor patients) is reported in the paper.

What the research found in general, with its limitations: Ophthalmopathy was separated from stable hyperthyroidism by a 13 V-J signature model, with about 88% sensitivity and about 81% specificity obtained in cross-validation and 80%/75% obtained in testing. In validation, the model predicted progression to ophthalmopathy a median of roughly 6.1 months before onset, with approximately 70% sensitivity and roughly 73% specificity. Blood samples also contained most of the expanded thyroid clonotypes (frequency above 0.001), which suggests that blood repertoires may reflect thyroid immune responses. Sample size was not statistically predetermined, and investigators were not blinded to group allocation.

The receptor's source is a young woman with Graves' hyperthyroidism. The sequencing input was peripheral blood or thyroid tissue (not recorded which). The rearranged chain carries TRBV7-8 and TRBJ2-7; tentative D gene TRBD1, with 5 bases matching. The sequenced DNA: TGTGCCAGCAGCTTAAGGGGATCGGCACCTTACAATGAGCAGTACTTC. Its protein reads: CASSLRGSAPYNEQYF.